This TCR beta chain originates from a study of T-cell reconstitution after alpha-beta-depleted transplantation in children. A library of TCRbeta sequences, prepared with unique molecular identifiers, was generated. MiXCR was run by TCRdb on the PCR reads, yielding one entry per CDR3 protein. The sample has roughly 590,000 distinct CDR3 sequences, around 16% seen once. The CDR3 runs to 12 residues. Looked up from germline, CDR1 is DFQATT and CDR2 is SNEGSKA (reference sequence). With 1 base removed from V and 5 bases from J, the gap between germline ends came to 9 bases. This clonotype was picked up many times.

The origin of this receptor is a human donor who donated a stem cell graft to a child with acute myeloid leukemia. This specimen was PBMCs from the stem cell graft donor, taken from the stem cell graft. The chain employs TRBV20-1 and TRBJ2-7; a possible D gene is TRBD2 (6 bases). The CDR3 loop reads CSARAGGDEQYV. The CDR3 DNA follows: TGCAGTGCTAGAGCAGGAGGGGACGAGCAGTACGTC.